This T cell receptor (beta chain) was sequenced during a study of shared T cell receptors in the human thymus. Profiled with immunoSEQ multiplex PCR; TCRdb holds only in-frame clones, not every one. The table has hundreds of thousands of clones, about 87% seen once. In addition, the sample was reused for a study of human thymus T cells. From that paper: During corrective heart surgery, resections were taken, and the thymus tissue came from them. Thymic and blood repertoires appeared to carry a bias in their V and J gene usage. Thymic TCR repertoires of unrelated people reportedly overlapped highly.

This TCR was sampled from a boy under two years old with a congenital heart defect. Sample: thymocytes.

CDR3 loop: CASSIVASGRTYEQYF. The DNA for the CDR3 is TGTGCCAGTAGTATAGTAGCTAGCGGGAGGACATACGAGCAGTACTTC. This chain links TRBV19 with TRBJ2-7; 11 nucleotides agree with TRBD2. The CDR3 is made up of 16 amino acids. Germline V gene sequence: CDR1 LNHDA, CDR2 SQIVND (reference sequence). The ends lost 1 base at V and 4 bases at J; junction bases unmatched: 6.